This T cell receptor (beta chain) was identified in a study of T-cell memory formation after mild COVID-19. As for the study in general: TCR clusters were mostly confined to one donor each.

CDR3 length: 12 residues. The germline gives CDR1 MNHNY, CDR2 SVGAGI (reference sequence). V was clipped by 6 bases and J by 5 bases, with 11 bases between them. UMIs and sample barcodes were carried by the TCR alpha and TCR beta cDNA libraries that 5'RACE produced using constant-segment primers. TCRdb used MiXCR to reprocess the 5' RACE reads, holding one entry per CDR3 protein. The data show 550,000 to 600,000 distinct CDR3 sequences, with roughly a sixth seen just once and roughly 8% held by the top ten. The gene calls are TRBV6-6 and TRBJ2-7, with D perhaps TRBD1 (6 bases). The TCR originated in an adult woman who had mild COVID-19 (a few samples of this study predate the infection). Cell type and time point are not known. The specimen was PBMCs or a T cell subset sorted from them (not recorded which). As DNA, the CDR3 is TGTGCCAGCAGACGGGACATTAACGAGCAGTACTTC. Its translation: CASRRDINEQYF.